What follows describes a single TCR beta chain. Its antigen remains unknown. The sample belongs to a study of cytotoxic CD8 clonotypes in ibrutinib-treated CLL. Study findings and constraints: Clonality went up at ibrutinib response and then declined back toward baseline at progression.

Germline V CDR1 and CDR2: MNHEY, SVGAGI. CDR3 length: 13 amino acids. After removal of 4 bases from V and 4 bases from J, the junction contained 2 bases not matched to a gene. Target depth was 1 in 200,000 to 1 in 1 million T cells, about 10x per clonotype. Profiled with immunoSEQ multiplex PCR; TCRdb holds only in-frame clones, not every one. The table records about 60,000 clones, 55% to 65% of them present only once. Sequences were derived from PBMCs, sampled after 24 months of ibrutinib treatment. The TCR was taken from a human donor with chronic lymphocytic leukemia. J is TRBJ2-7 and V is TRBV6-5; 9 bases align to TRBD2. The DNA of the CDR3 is TGTGCCAGCAGTTGGCGGGAGGGGTACGAGCAGTACTTC. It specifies CASSWREGYEQYF.